Below are 32 T cell receptor beta chains sequenced from a single sample in a study of blood T cells in healthy people across ages. Sample-barcoded 5' priming and a J-beta primer mix drove a second PCR of about 7 to 11 cycles. Each CDR3 protein is one row after TCRdb ran MiXCR on the 5' RACE reads. Found here are about 670,000 distinct CDR3 sequences, around 52% of them singletons; the top ten hold 13%. Input material: blood. The receptors were sampled from a woman of 80 years or more in good health.

This clonotype has at least ten counts. CDR3 bases: TGTGCCAGCAGCCCAGGGGGGGAGCAAGAGACCCAGTACTTC. This encodes CASSPGGEQETQYF. The V and J genes are TRBV11-1 and TRBJ2-5; D is tentatively TRBD1 or TRBD2 (7 bases each). The CDR3 totals 14 residues. In germline, CDR1 is SGHAT, CDR2 FQDESV (reference sequence). The V gene lost 5 bases and the J gene lost 2 bases, with 12 bases spanning the gap.

Comment on this clonotype: With a much larger clone just one base away, this may be a read error. The chain couples TRBV9 to TRBJ2-5, with D possibly being TRBD1 (5 bases). CDR1 SGDLS and CDR2 YYNGEE come from the germline V gene. V was cut by 0 bases and J by 2 bases, with 8 bases left in between. There are 14 residues in the CDR3. CDR3 DNA sequence: TGTGCCAGCAGCGTAGGGGCAGGGCAAGAGACCCAGTACTTC. Translating it yields CASSVGAGQETQYF.

The chain is built from TRBV29-1 and TRBJ2-1; D unresolved. The ends were cut back, 6 bases at V and 0 bases at J, with 12 bases in the middle. Germline CDR1 reads SQVTM; CDR2 reads ANQGSEA. The CDR3 consists of 14 residues. CDR3 sequence: CSVTLSGSYNEQFF. For the CDR3, the DNA is TGCAGCGTCACCCTTTCGGGCTCCTACAATGAGCAGTTCTTC.

The J gene is TRBJ2-3, the V gene TRBV20-1; D perhaps matches TRBD2 (5 bases). The germline V gene has CDR1 DFQATT and CDR2 SNEGSKA (reference sequence). The CDR3 extends over 14 amino acids. V was cut by 6 bases and J by 0 bases, with 13 bases left in between. This chain's CDR3 is CSAPRTSSTDTQYF. The CDR3, as DNA: TGCAGTGCACCGAGGACTTCTAGCACAGATACGCAGTATTTT.

In its sample, this clonotype was seen many times. In DNA, the CDR3 is TGTGCCAGCAGCTTAATACCGGGAATCTTTGATGAGCAGTTCTTC. Amino acids: CASSLIPGIFDEQFF. The rearrangement joins TRBV7-8 to TRBJ2-1, with D possibly being TRBD2 (5 bases). CDR3 length: 15 residues. Germline V gene data show CDR1 as SGHVS and CDR2 as FQNEAQ. Trimming took 2 bases from V and 8 from J, leaving 16 bases between them. The variable domain in full, with the rest retrieved from reference TRBV7-8 and TRBJ2-1, is GAGVSQSPRYKVAKRGQDVALRCDPISGHVSLFWYQQALGQGPEFLTYFQNEAQLDKSGLPSDRFFAERPEGSVSTLKIQRTQQEDSAVYLCASSLIPGIFDEQFFGPGTRLTVL.

This clonotype showed up many times. The J gene is TRBJ2-3, the V gene TRBV9; D perhaps matches TRBD2 (6 bases). V lost 0 bases and J 4 bases, leaving 9 bases between the germline ends. Germline V gives CDR1 SGDLS, CDR2 YYNGEE. This CDR3 has 14 amino acids. The CDR3 DNA reads TGTGCCAGCAGCGTAGACCAGCGGGCAGATACGCAGTATTTT. It yields the protein CASSVDQRADTQYF. The whole variable domain, remainder taken from reference TRBV9 and TRBJ2-3, is DSGVTQTPKHLITATGQRVTLRCSPRSGDLSVYWYQQSLDQGLQFLIQYYNGEERAKGNILERFSAQQFPDLHSELNLSSLELGDSALYFCASSVDQRADTQYFGPGTRLTVL.

This clonotype has a count of ten or more. The chain is built from TRBV12-3 or TRBV12-4 and TRBJ2-1, with TRBD1 identical over 9 bases. This CDR3 is built from 15 residues. Germline trimming cut 6 bases from V and 8 bases from J; bases unmatched to any gene: 11. CDR3 nucleotide sequence: TGTGCCAGCAGAGCACAGGGGGCTAGTAACGATGAGCAGTTCTTC. Amino acids: CASRAQGASNDEQFF.

The V and J genes are TRBV14 and TRBJ1-1; tentative D call: TRBD1 (6 bases). This CDR3 comprises 15 residues. Trimming shortened V by 0 bases and J by 1 base, and 9 bases separated the two germline ends. CDR1 SGHDN and CDR2 FVKESK come from the germline V gene. In DNA form, the CDR3 reads TGTGCCAGCAGCCAAGAACAGGGTCAGAACACTGAAGCTTTCTTT. Amino acids: CASSQEQGQNTEAFF.

This chain connects TRBV5-1 to TRBJ1-1; D gene unclear. CDR3 length: 15 amino acids. Germline V CDR1 and CDR2: SGHRS, YFSETQ. Trimming stripped 0 bases from V and 1 base from J, with 10 bases between. CDR3: CASSLDGVTNTEAFF. In DNA, the CDR3 is TGCGCCAGCAGCTTGGACGGGGTAACGAACACTGAAGCTTTCTTT.

The CDR3 DNA reads TGTGCCACCAGTGACACACCCGATCTGGACGGCTACACCTTC. This gives the protein CATSDTPDLDGYTF. This sequence joins TRBV24-1 and TRBJ1-2; unclear D gene. In germline, CDR1 is KGHDR, CDR2 SFDVKD. V gave up 4 bases and J gave up 8 bases, with 16 bases separating them. CDR3 size: 14 residues.

In its sample, this clonotype was seen a few times. CDR3 in amino acids: CASSLKSGAGNEQFF. CDR3 nucleotide sequence: TGTGCCAGCAGCCTAAAGTCGGGGGCGGGGAATGAGCAGTTCTTC. This chain links TRBV7-3 with TRBJ2-1, with D tentatively TRBD1 or TRBD2 (6 bases each). Germline V lookup: CDR1 SGHTA, CDR2 FQGTGA. V was pared by 5 bases and J by 7 bases, with 18 bases between. The CDR3 length is 15 residues.

On this clonotype itself: A much larger clone lies a single base off, so this may be a read error. V and J are TRBV24-1 and TRBJ2-3; 10 bases are a match to TRBD2. J was trimmed by 3 bases and V by 1 base; bases with no gene match: 3. The CDR3 length is 16 residues. Germline CDR1 reads KGHDR; CDR2 reads SFDVKD. The CDR3: CATSDLLAGRTDTQYF. The DNA for the CDR3 is TGTGCCACCAGTGATTTACTAGCGGGGAGGACAGATACGCAGTATTTT.

This clonotype has a handful of counts. A much larger clone is a single base away; this may be a read error. V usage is TRBV7-3 and J usage is TRBJ2-5, with a possible D match to TRBD1 (6 bases). CDR1 and CDR2 from the germline V gene are SGHTA and FQGTGA. CDR3 size: 14 residues. Written as DNA, the CDR3 is TGTGTCAGCAGCTTAAACAGGGCCCAAGAGACCCAGTACTTC. Encoded protein: CVSSLNRAQETQYF.

The chain links TRBV7-9 to TRBJ2-1, with no clear D. The CDR3 has 14 amino acids. Germline CDR1 SEHNR, CDR2 FQNEAQ (reference sequence). Trimming shortened V by 5 bases and J by 4 bases, and 12 bases separated the two germline ends. The CDR3 DNA reads TGTGCCAGCAGCCCCCGGACCCATTACAATGAGCAGTTCTTC. This codes for CASSPRTHYNEQFF.

Ten or more counts support this clonotype. The chain is built from TRBV29-1 and TRBJ1-4, with 8 bases aligning to TRBD1. CDR3 length: 13 residues. V shed 4 bases, J shed 7 bases, and the junction held 5 bases outside the gene matches. The germline V gene encodes CDR1 SQVTM and CDR2 ANQGSEA. As DNA, the CDR3 is TGCAGCGTTGCCACAGGGGGAATTGAAAAACTGTTTTTT. Amino acid sequence: CSVATGGIEKLFF.

The chain is built from TRBV2 and TRBJ1-2; D possibly corresponds to TRBD1 (5 bases). Trimming removed 6 bases from V and 5 bases from J, with 19 bases in between. This CDR3 is built from 15 residues. Germline assignment: CDR1 SNHLY and CDR2 FYNNEI. Here the CDR3 reads CASSYHTGSEYGYTF. CDR3 coding DNA: TGTGCCAGCAGCTACCATACAGGATCGGAGTATGGCTACACCTTC.

This clonotype was observed at least ten times. The rearrangement joins TRBV29-1 to TRBJ2-1; 11 bases fit TRBD2. The trim removed 6 bases at V and 5 bases at J, leaving 6 bases unmatched. The CDR3 is 14 residues long. In germline, CDR1 is SQVTM, CDR2 ANQGSEA. This CDR3 is CSVLAGGPHNEQFF. The CDR3 DNA is TGCAGCGTCTTAGCGGGGGGGCCCCACAATGAGCAGTTCTTC.

The chain uses TRBV12-3 or TRBV12-4 and TRBJ2-2; D tentatively fits TRBD1 or TRBD2 (5 bases each). The CDR3 covers 14 residues. Trimming stripped 9 bases from V and 1 base from J, with 12 bases between. For the CDR3, the DNA is TGTGCCAGTCGGGGCCAGCAGAACACCGGGGAGCTGTTTTTT. Protein: CASRGQQNTGELFF.

This clonotype was observed many times. The J gene is TRBJ2-3, the V gene TRBV11-2, with 11 bases that match TRBD2. The V segment lost 3 bases and the J segment 3 bases; nucleotides outside the gene matches: 5. Germline V gene lookup returns CDR1 SGHAT and CDR2 FQNNGV. The CDR3 totals 16 residues. The CDR3 DNA reads TGTGCCAGCAGCTTTTCTAGCGGGAGGAGGACAGATACGCAGTATTTT. This codes for CASSFSSGRRTDTQYF.

Details on this clonotype: A single base separates this from a much larger clone, so it may be a read error. This chain links TRBV18 with TRBJ2-5, with D unresolved. The CDR3 totals 13 residues. Germline CDR1 is KGHSH and CDR2 is LQKENI. This CDR3 reads CASAPNSGETQYF. DNA for the CDR3: TGTGCCAGCGCACCTAATTCAGGAGAGACCCAGTACTTC.

As for this clonotype: Being one base from a much bigger clone, this may be a read error. The chain carries TRBV5-1 and TRBJ2-5; D may be TRBD1 (6 bases). The DNA matches TRBJ2-4 better at its end, which makes the J call doubtful. Germline CDR1 and CDR2: SGHRS and YFSETQ. The CDR3 is made up of 15 amino acids. CDR3 amino acids: CASSLGGGLENIQYF. The CDR3, as DNA: TGCGCCAGCAGCTTGGGAGGGGGTTTGGAAAACATTCAGTACTTC.

This clonotype turned up a few times. The chain uses TRBV3-1 and TRBJ1-5; D remains ambiguous. V shed 0 bases and J shed 5 bases, with 5 bases lying between them. The CDR3 loop spans 13 amino acids. Looked up from germline, CDR1 is LGHDT and CDR2 is YNNKEL (reference sequence). The CDR3 sequence: CASSQEADQPQHF. In DNA form, the CDR3 reads TGTGCCAGCAGCCAAGAAGCGGATCAGCCCCAGCATTTT.

Comments on this clonotype: This could be a read error, since a much larger clone is one nucleotide away. The CDR3 sequence is CSAGGVAGTEQYF. CDR3 DNA: TGCAGCGCCGGTGGAGTAGCGGGAACTGAGCAGTACTTC. The rearrangement links TRBV29-1 to TRBJ2-7, with 8 nucleotides matching TRBD2. Unmatched junction bases numbered 12, after V lost 7 bases and J lost 7 bases. CDR3 length equals 13 residues. Per the germline V gene, CDR1 is SQVTM and CDR2 is ANQGSEA.

The rearrangement links TRBV24-1 to TRBJ2-3; 10 bases agree with TRBD1. CDR1 is KGHDR, CDR2 SFDVKD, per germline. V lost 3 bases to trimming and J lost 7 bases; unmatched junction nucleotides: 9. This CDR3 has 16 amino acids. The CDR3, as DNA: TGTGCCACCAGTGATGTCGACAGGGGGCATTCAAATACGCAGTATTTT. As protein: CATSDVDRGHSNTQYF.

This clonotype occurred many times. The CDR3 here is CASSSGQHQETQYF. The CDR3, as DNA: TGTGCCAGCAGCTCGGGACAGCACCAAGAGACCCAGTACTTC. The chain combines TRBV5-5 with TRBJ2-5, with 7 bases aligning to TRBD1. Germline assignment: CDR1 SGHKS and CDR2 YYEKEE (reference sequence). Trimming took 3 bases from V and 0 from J; bases not matched to a gene: 2. The CDR3 covers 14 residues.

Concerning this clonotype itself: Since a much larger clone is just one base distant, this may be a read error. This chain uses TRBV7-9 with TRBJ2-7; 9 bases agree with TRBD2. V shed 3 bases, J shed 7 bases, and the junction held 16 bases outside the gene matches. Germline CDR1 reads SEHNR; CDR2 reads FQNEAQ (reference sequence). The CDR3 consists of 17 residues. The CDR3 DNA follows: TGTGCCAGCAGCTTTTCTAGCGGGGTCGCAGGTGGCAATGAGCAGTACTTC. Residues: CASSFSSGVAGGNEQYF.

In this sample, this clonotype turned up many times. The chain carries TRBV20-1 and TRBJ2-7; D call uncertain. There are 13 residues in the CDR3. Germline V gene data show CDR1 as DFQATT and CDR2 as SNEGSKA (reference sequence). V was pared by 0 bases and J by 8 bases, with 14 bases between. In nucleotides, the CDR3 is TGCAGTGCTAGAGATCCGGAATTGAATAAGCAGTACTTC. Translated: CSARDPELNKQYF.

The genes are TRBV20-1 and TRBJ1-2, with D possibly TRBD1 on 5 matching bases. Germline CDR1 DFQATT, CDR2 SNEGSKA (reference sequence). V was cut by 5 bases and J by 3 bases, with 10 bases left in between. This CDR3 is built from 12 residues. CDR3 bases: TGCAGTGCTCGAAAGACAGACTATGGCTACACCTTC. It translates to CSARKTDYGYTF.

Ten or more counts support this clonotype. The rearrangement uses TRBV5-1 and TRBJ2-7, with TRBD1 matching 7 bases. Trimming took 2 bases from V and 4 from J; bases not matched to a gene: 3. This CDR3 has 13 amino acids. Germline loops: CDR1 SGHRS, CDR2 YFSETQ. The CDR3: CASSLDRVYEQYF. Here the CDR3 DNA reads TGCGCCAGCAGCTTAGACAGGGTTTACGAGCAGTACTTC.

The gene calls are TRBV18 and TRBJ1-1; 7 nucleotides agree with TRBD1. This CDR3 has 16 amino acids. V dropped 3 bases and J dropped 1; count of bases not matched to a gene: 8. CDR1 is KGHSH and CDR2 is LQKENI in the germline V gene. The CDR3 is CASSPRDRVGNTEAFF. CDR3 DNA: TGTGCCAGCTCACCCCGTGACAGGGTAGGGAACACTGAAGCTTTCTTT.

This clonotype was recorded many times. The V call is TRBV7-3, the J call TRBJ1-2; 9 bases are a match to TRBD1. V shed 5 bases, J shed 0 bases, and the junction held 4 bases outside the gene matches. The CDR3 spans 15 residues. Looked up from germline, CDR1 is SGHTA and CDR2 is FQGTGA. This CDR3 reads CASSPGTGTNYGYTF. CDR3 bases: TGTGCCAGCAGCCCCGGGACAGGGACTAACTATGGCTACACCTTC.

This clonotype was picked up many times. V usage is TRBV5-1 and J usage is TRBJ2-3; no firm D call. There are 16 residues in the CDR3. Germline values: CDR1 SGHRS, CDR2 YFSETQ. The V end was cut by 1 base, the J end by 3 bases, with 15 bases between. The CDR3 loop is CASSLKGPPGTDTQYF. The DNA for the CDR3 is TGCGCCAGCAGCTTGAAAGGCCCCCCCGGGACAGATACGCAGTATTTT.